This T cell receptor beta chain appears in the sequencing data of a study of human T cells and chemical hapten exposure. The wider study: Diphenylcyclopropenone, dosed weekly to the scalp, was given to patients throughout the roughly 24-week study.

Indicated time point: patch test 2, 6 weeks after DPC sensitization. Treatment: therapeutic diphenylcyclopropenone sensitization with weekly scalp DPC. Individual cDNA molecules in this library carried unique molecular identifiers. Authors' data handling: A typical sample had 95,638 TCRs, with about 20,000 to 700,000 overall. TCRdb reprocessed the RACE reads via MiXCR and lists one record per CDR3 protein. The V and J calls follow TCRdb's processing rather than the paper's. The sample contains about 80,000 distinct CDR3 sequences, about 10% of which appear only once. General study points: Given that the donors had alopecia, their immune response may differ from that seen in healthy people.

The junction had 5 bases not matched to a gene; V was cut back by 6 bases and J by 6 bases. Germline V gene sequence: CDR1 MNHEY, CDR2 SVGEGT. The CDR3 covers 13 residues. Many counts were recorded for this clonotype. Antigen: not known. The material was whole blood, obtained in connection with sensitization to the hapten diphenylcyclopropenone (DPC). This sequence was found in a woman younger than 45 with alopecia areata. Some clones in this sample may be carry-over from other donors' samples. The chain carries TRBV6-2 or TRBV6-3 and TRBJ2-1; 7 bases line up with TRBD1. Here the CDR3 DNA reads TGTGCCAGCAGAACCCGGGACAGCAATGAGCAGTTCTTC. Amino acid sequence: CASRTRDSNEQFF.